This TCR beta chain originates from a study of T-cell memory formation after mild COVID-19 listed by TCRdb under 2021. Regarding the complete study: TCR sequence clusters from the two donors were largely donor specific. In a couple of donors, T-cell clones that expanded and contracted after mild COVID-19 were tracked by sequencing TCRalpha and TCRbeta repertoires over time. The cohort was made up of two young adult volunteers, one female and one male, who were previously healthy. Study-wide conclusions, independent of this receptor: The study covered only a couple of mild cases, and larger cohorts including severe cases with pre-infection samples were considered necessary. The second-wave clones that peaked on day 37 were not confirmed to be SARS-CoV-2 specific. Some responding clones were found in pre-infection memory, which suggests that pre-existing cross-reactive memory T cells took part in the SARS-CoV-2 response. Balanced CD4/CD8 phenotypes were observed for clones contracting from day 15 to 85, whereas a bias towards CD4+ was observed for a second wave of clones expanding from day 15 to 37. Contracting CD4+ clones turned up mainly in the CM and EM memory subsets, whereas EMRA was where CD8+ clones were enriched.

As for this clonotype: Its antigen is unknown. No base quality values were provided; no much bigger clone lies one nucleotide off.

There are 15 amino acids in the CDR3, from cysteine to phenylalanine inclusive. Only the CDR3 portion is preserved as DNA: 45 bases, with reading frame beginning at the first base. The CDR1 and CDR2 encoded by the germline V gene are MNHEY and SVGAGI. Trimming accounts for 1 base at V and 4 bases at J, while the number of junction bases matched to no gene is 5. The data were produced on an Illumina NovaSeq 6000. cDNA libraries for TCRalpha and TCRbeta were prepared by 5'RACE using constant-segment primers, with sample barcodes and unique molecular identifiers added. RNA was extracted from every sample with Trizol reagent. Amplification of the libraries took two PCR steps, and the second step added a second sample barcode plus Illumina TruSeq adapters. The libraries were sequenced on an Illumina NovaSeq using 2 x 150 bp paired-end reads. The authors processed their data as follows. The reads were demultiplexed and collapsed into UMI-guided consensus sequences using migec v1.2.7. Using mixcr v2.1.11, the UMI consensuses were aligned to TRA and TRB V and J templates and assembled into clonotypes. Expanded or contracted clonotypes were those called significant by both edgeR and NoisET, with noise models trained on biological replicates. For edgeR calls, the thresholds were a false discovery rate-adjusted p below 0.01 and a log2 fold-change of 1. As an exploratory analysis of dynamics, max-normalized trajectories of the 1000 most abundant clonotypes were examined by PCA with hierarchical clustering. Separately sequenced CD4+ and CD8+ repertoires were used to assign a CD4 or CD8 phenotype to each responding clone. The raw public reads went through TCRdb reprocessing: fastp at Q25, MiXCR clone calling, in-frame beta chains kept. Rows with a matching CDR3 protein are joined into one entry that keeps the most common DNA and genes. In this record, the V and J calls reflect TCRdb's handling and not the investigators' own analysis. For this sample the table gives 350,000 to 500,000 distinct CDR3 sequences, of which more than 20% were detected only once. The ten largest clones represent over 10% of the sample.

Ficoll-Paque density gradient centrifugation was used to isolate PBMCs. The sequence derives from an adult woman who had mild COVID-19 (a few samples of this study predate the infection). The sample titles of this study are shuffled in the database, so cell type and time point are left out; the donor was told from shared clones. The sample comprised PBMCs or a T cell subset sorted from them (not recorded which). The V and J segments used are TRBV6-5 and TRBJ1-2; TRBD1 fits 8 bases in the junction. The DNA sequence is as follows: TGTGCCAGCAGTTACTTGGGACAGGAGGTCTATGGCTACACCTTC. Translation gives CASSYLGQEVYGYTF.